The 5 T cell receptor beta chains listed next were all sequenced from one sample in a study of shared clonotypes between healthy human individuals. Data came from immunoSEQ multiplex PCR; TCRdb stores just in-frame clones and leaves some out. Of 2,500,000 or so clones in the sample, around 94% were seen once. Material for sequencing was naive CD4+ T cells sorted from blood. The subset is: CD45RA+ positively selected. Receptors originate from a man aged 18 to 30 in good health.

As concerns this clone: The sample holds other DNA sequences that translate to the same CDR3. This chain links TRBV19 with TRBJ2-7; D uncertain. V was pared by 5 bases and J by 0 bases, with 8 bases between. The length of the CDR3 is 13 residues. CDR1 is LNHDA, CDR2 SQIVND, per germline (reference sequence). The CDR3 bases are TGTGCCAGTAGTCCGGGTAACTCCTACGAGCAGTACTTC. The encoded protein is CASSPGNSYEQYF.

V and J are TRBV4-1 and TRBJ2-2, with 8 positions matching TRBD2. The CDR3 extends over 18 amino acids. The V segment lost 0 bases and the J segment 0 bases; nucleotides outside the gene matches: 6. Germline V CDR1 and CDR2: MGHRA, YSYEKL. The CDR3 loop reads CASSQDQAGATNTGELFF. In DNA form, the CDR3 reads TGCGCCAGCAGCCAAGATCAAGCGGGGGCTACGAACACCGGGGAGCTGTTTTTT.

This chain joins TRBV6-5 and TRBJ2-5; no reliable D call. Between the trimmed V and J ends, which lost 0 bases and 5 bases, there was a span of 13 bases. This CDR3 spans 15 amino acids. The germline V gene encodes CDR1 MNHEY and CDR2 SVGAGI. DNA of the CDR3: TGTGCCAGCAGTTACTCGAATCTGAGATGGGAGACCCAGTACTTC. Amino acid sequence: CASSYSNLRWETQYF.

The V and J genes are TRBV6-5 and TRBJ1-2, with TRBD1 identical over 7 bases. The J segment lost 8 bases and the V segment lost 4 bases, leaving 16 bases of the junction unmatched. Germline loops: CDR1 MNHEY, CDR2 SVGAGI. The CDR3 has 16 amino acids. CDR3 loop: CASSFGTEGTERGYTF. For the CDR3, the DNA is TGTGCCAGCAGTTTCGGGACAGAGGGCACAGAACGGGGCTACACCTTC.

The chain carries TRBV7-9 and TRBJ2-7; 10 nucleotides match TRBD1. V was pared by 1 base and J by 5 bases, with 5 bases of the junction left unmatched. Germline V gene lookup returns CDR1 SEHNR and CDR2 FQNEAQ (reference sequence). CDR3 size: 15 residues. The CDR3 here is CASSLGDRGRNEQYF. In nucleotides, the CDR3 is TGTGCCAGCAGCTTAGGAGACAGGGGGCGGAACGAGCAGTACTTC.